A selection of T cell receptor beta chains follows, all from one sample in a study of control samples from healthy donors and cancer patients. The assay was immunoSEQ multiplex PCR, and TCRdb's table has in-frame clones only and misses some. The table includes 15,000 to 17,000 clones, about nine tenths detected once. The specimen was PBMCs. Source of these receptors: an older woman with colorectal cancer. The CDR3 runs from the conserved cysteine through the conserved F or W. Fields, in order: V gene, J gene, clone size, D gene, CDR3 DNA, CDR3 protein. D genes are given only for firm matches. Some rows have no size entry. The others give once, few or many, or a class for an expanded clone.

TRBV6-6	TRBJ1-1	-	-	TGTGCCAGCAGCTGGGGAGAGGGACAGAACACTGAAGCTTTCTTT	CASSWGEGQNTEAFF
TRBV7-9	TRBJ1-5	-	-	TGTGCCAGCAGCTTCGGGGGCGGACAGCCCCAGCATTTT	CASSFGGGQPQHF
TRBV7-3	TRBJ2-3	-	TRBD2	TGTGCCAGCAGCTTAATAGCGGGGTCCACAGATACGCAGTATTTT	CASSLIAGSTDTQYF
TRBV27	TRBJ2-1	-	-	TGTGCCAGCCGGACAGTCTACAATGAGCAGTTCTTC	CASRTVYNEQFF
TRBV7-9	TRBJ1-2	once	TRBD1	TGTGCCAGCAGCTTAGGGGCAGGGGGCCTCTATGGCTACACCTTC	CASSLGAGGLYGYTF
TRBV18	TRBJ1-4	-	-	TGTGCCAGCTCACCACGGGGGCAGGGAACTAATGAAAAACTGTTTTTT	CASSPRGQGTNEKLFF
TRBV5-1	TRBJ2-2	-	TRBD1	TGCGCCAGCAGATACGACAGGGGGCGATTTTCCGGGGAGCTGTTTTTT	CASRYDRGRFSGELFF
TRBV14	TRBJ2-7	-	TRBD1	TGTGCCAGCAGCCCGAGCCCGGGACAGGGCCCCTACGAGCAGTACTTC	CASSPSPGQGPYEQYF
TRBV27	TRBJ1-5	-	-	TGTGCCAGCAGTTTAGGGGGGACCAATCAGCCCCAGCATTTT	CASSLGGTNQPQHF
TRBV10-3	TRBJ2-5	-	-	TGTGCCATCAGGGATAAAGAGACCCAGTACTTC	CAIRDKETQYF
TRBV3-1/TRBV3-2	TRBJ2-3	-	TRBD1	TGTGCCAGCAGGAAGACAGGGTCCGGAGATACGCAGTATTTT	CASRKTGSGDTQYF
TRBV5-5	TRBJ1-4	-	-	TGTGCCAGCAGCTTAGGGGGAACTAATGAAAAACTGTTTTTT	CASSLGGTNEKLFF
TRBV5-1	TRBJ1-2	few	TRBD1	TGCGCCAGCAGCTTGGGCGGTGAGGGGGCCTATGGCTACACCTTC	CASSLGGEGAYGYTF
TRBV27	TRBJ1-1	-	-	TGTGCCAGCAGTTTAAACGCAGGAATGAACACTGAAGCTTTCTTT	CASSLNAGMNTEAFF
TRBV20-1	TRBJ2-3	-	TRBD2	TGCAGTGCTAGTGGGGGACTAGCGGGAGTGGGGGCAGATACGCAGTATTTT	CSASGGLAGVGADTQYF
TRBV15	TRBJ1-6	-	-	TGTGCCACCAGCAGAGATTTCACTGTGGGCTCACCCCTCCACTTT	CATSRDFTVGSPLHF
TRBV5-4	TRBJ1-1	-	-	TGTGCCAGCAGCCGGGAGCCGGAGACTGAAGCTTTCTTT	CASSREPETEAFF
TRBV27	TRBJ2-7	once	TRBD2	TGTGCCAGCAGTCAACTAGCGGGATCGGGAGAGCAGTACTTC	CASSQLAGSGEQYF
TRBV5-4	TRBJ1-3	-	-	TGTGCCAGCAGCTTAATCTCAGAGCGATTAAACACCATATATTTT	CASSLISERLNTIYF
TRBV6-2/TRBV6-3	TRBJ1-2	-	TRBD1	TGTGCCAGCAGCATCGGTGGGACAGGATCCTATGGCTACACCTTC	CASSIGGTGSYGYTF
TRBV3-1/TRBV3-2	TRBJ2-7	-	-	TGTGCCAGCAGCCAAGATTTGGCAGATTACTACGAGCAGTACTTC	CASSQDLADYYEQYF
TRBV19	TRBJ1-1	-	-	TGTGCCAGTAGTTTTTCCGGGGACACTGAAGCTTTCTTT	CASSFSGDTEAFF
TRBV9	TRBJ2-2	-	-	TGTGCCAGCAGCGTAGGACCCAGTCACACCGGGGAGCTGTTTTTT	CASSVGPSHTGELFF
TRBV5-1	TRBJ2-3	-	-	TGCGCCAGCAGCTCGCAGGGAGATACGCAGTATTTT	CASSSQGDTQYF
TRBV12-3/TRBV12-4	TRBJ1-6	-	-	TGTGCCAGCACCCTATCCTCCTCCAGGGCCCTCCACTTT	CASTLSSSRALHF
TRBV7-2	TRBJ2-7	-	TRBD1	TGTGCCAGCAGCTCCGGGACAGGGACCTACGAGCAGTACTTC	CASSSGTGTYEQYF
TRBV27	TRBJ2-2	-	TRBD1	TGTGCCAGCAGCCTAGGACAGGGGGACACCGGGGAGCTGTTTTTT	CASSLGQGDTGELFF
TRBV28	TRBJ2-6	-	-	TGTGCCAGCAGTTTTGCCAAGACAGCTGGGGCCAACGTCCTGACTTTC	CASSFAKTAGANVLTF
TRBV27	TRBJ2-2	-	TRBD1	TGTGCCAGCAGTTTCCACAGGGGGTCGGGCACCGGGGAGCTGTTTTTT	CASSFHRGSGTGELFF
TRBV9	TRBJ2-7	-	TRBD1	TGTGCCAGCAGCACCACCGGGACAGTCATCTACGAGCAGTACTTC	CASSTTGTVIYEQYF